This T cell receptor beta chain was sequenced in a study of OX40 agonist ivuxolimab in advanced cancers. Regarding the study as a whole: More expanded clones were seen, on average, in CD8+ T cells than in CD4+.

V gave up 8 bases and J gave up 1 base; unmatched junction bases: 4. Per the germline V gene, CDR1 is KGHSH and CDR2 is LQKENI. The CDR3 extends over 14 amino acids. Comments on this clone: Antigen unknown.

The assay was immunoSEQ multiplex PCR, and TCRdb's table has in-frame clones only and misses some. The sample has some 73,000 clones, 70% to 90% seen once; the top ten hold roughly 0.5%. This chain joins TRBV18 and TRBJ2-2; 7 nucleotides line up with TRBD2. The TCR was taken from an adult with an advanced solid tumor such as melanoma, head and neck, liver or kidney cancer. Sequenced here: CD4+ or CD8+ T cells sorted from blood, sampled in a trial of the OX40 agonist ivuxolimab. The CDR3 protein is CASPGLQNTGELFF. In nucleotides, the CDR3 is TGTGCCAGCCCGGGACTACAGAACACCGGGGAGCTGTTTTTT. The whole variable domain, remainder taken from reference TRBV18 and TRBJ2-2, is NAGVMQNPRHLVRRRGQEARLRCSPMKGHSHVYWYRQLPEEGLKFMVYLQKENIIDESGMPKERFSAEFPKEGPSILRIQQVVRGDSAAYFCASPGLQNTGELFFGEGSRLTVL.